The T cell receptor beta chain under discussion was sequenced for a study of response to subunit inactivated influenza vaccine (dated by TCRdb to the late 2010s). As for the study more broadly: To follow how T cells responded to a trivalent subunit inactivated influenza vaccine, the researchers relied on deep quantitative profiling of the T cell receptor repertoire. The research as a whole found: According to the authors, only a limited number of new T cells may be recruited by each seasonal influenza vaccination.

This clonotype has a handful of counts. Its cognate antigen has yet to be identified. No per-base quality is available; no much larger clone lies one base away. Library generation was performed with RT-PCR. Reads for this sample came from an Illumina HiSeq 2500. TCRdb handled the public reads itself, with Q25 trimming in fastp and clone calling in MiXCR, and kept productive beta chains. Rows are combined by CDR3 protein, so each entry shows the most common genes and DNA. Within this sample are around 180,000 distinct CDR3 sequences, with roughly 8.7% of them counted one time only. The top ten constitute about a tenth of the sample. V lost 5 bases and J lost 6 bases; the stretch between them is 23 bases long. The CDR3 holds 15 amino acids from the cysteine to the phenylalanine. CDR3 DNA is the only sequence kept; it has 45 bases, read in frame from the first base. CDR1 DFQATT and CDR2 SNEGSKA were looked up in the germline V gene (reference sequence).

The chain employs TRBV20-1 and TRBJ2-7; the D gene could be either TRBD1 or TRBD2, each agreeing at 6 bases. This sample comprised non-naive T cells sorted from PBMCs, obtained on the day of vaccination. This specimen's cell subset or site label, per the study, means: memory T cell fraction. This sequence originates from a man aged 50-60 years who received an inactivated influenza vaccine. Donor details come from another sample of the same person, matched by shared clones. The CDR3 reads as follows: CSAFRFLDRAGEQYF. The DNA sequence is as follows: TGCAGTGCTTTTCGGTTCTTGGACAGAGCGGGCGAGCAGTACTTC.